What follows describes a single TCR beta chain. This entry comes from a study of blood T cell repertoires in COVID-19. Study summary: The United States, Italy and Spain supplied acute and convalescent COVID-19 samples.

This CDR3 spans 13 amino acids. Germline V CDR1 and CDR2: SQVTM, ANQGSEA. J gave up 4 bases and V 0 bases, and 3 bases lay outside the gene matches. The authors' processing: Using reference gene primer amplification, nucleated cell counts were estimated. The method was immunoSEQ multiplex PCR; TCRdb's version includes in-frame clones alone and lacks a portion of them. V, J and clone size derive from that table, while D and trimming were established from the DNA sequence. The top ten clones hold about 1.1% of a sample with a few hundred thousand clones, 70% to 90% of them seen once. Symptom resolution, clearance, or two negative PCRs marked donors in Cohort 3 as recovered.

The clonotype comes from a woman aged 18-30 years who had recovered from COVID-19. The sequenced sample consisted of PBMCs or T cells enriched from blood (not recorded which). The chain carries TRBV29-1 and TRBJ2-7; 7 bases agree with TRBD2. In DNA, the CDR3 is TGCAGCGTTGAAGATGACGGGGGGTACGAGCAGTACTTC. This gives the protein CSVEDDGGYEQYF.